The T cell receptor beta chain under discussion was sequenced for a study of cytomegalovirus exposure and HLA in healthy donors. Study details: The study placed 80% to 90% of its 350 to 400 genotyped donors in the Caucasian-associated ancestry cluster.

About this clone: What it binds is not known.

Study-wide results and caveats: A link between a missense DCLRE1C variant and TCR beta V- and J-gene trimming emerged from a later analysis. TCR beta sequences reportedly predicted the HLA-A and HLA-B alleles of most subjects accurately.

The PCR made use of 60 Vbeta and 13 Jbeta primers. Per the original data handling: Later work found about 80 million unique TCR beta chains, with about 10 million shared. Assay: immunoSEQ multiplex PCR; the TCRdb copy retains only in-frame clones and omits some. V and J calls and clone size are as listed in that table; D and trimming were resolved from the DNA. The sample has under 100,000 clones, 63% seen once. The specimen was PBMCs. The TCR comes from a woman aged 40 to 49 in good health and CMV-seropositive.

CDR3 DNA: TGCGCCAGCAGCCTTAGCGGGAGCTCCTACAATGAGCAGTTCTTC. Its protein product is CASSLSGSSYNEQFF. The chain uses TRBV4-1 and TRBJ2-1, with 9 bases identical to TRBD2. CDR1 is MGHRA, CDR2 YSYEKL, per germline. This CDR3 spans 15 amino acids. V lost 4 bases to trimming and J lost 0 bases; unmatched junction nucleotides: 1.